This T cell receptor (beta chain) was recorded in a study of OX40 agonist ivuxolimab in advanced cancers. For the study at large: Of the patients, three showed partial responses, one with hepatocellular carcinoma and two with cutaneous melanoma.

Study-wide points: By week 6 at 0.1 to 3.0 mg/kg, blood CD4+ and CD8+ T cells had expanded clonally. The study found among the lowest clonal expansion in partial responders at 0.1-3.0 mg/kg.

The CDR3 runs to 14 residues. Looked up from germline, CDR1 is LNHDA and CDR2 is SQIVND (reference sequence). Trimming removed 4 bases at V and 0 bases at J, with 7 bases between. This table comes from immunoSEQ multiplex PCR, and its TCRdb copy is limited to in-frame clones, with some not included. The sample lists 50,000 to 65,000 clones, roughly 80% occurring once. In regard to this clone: Its antigen is not known.

Autoimmune disease history or systemic immunosuppression led to patient exclusion. This sample comprised CD4+ or CD8+ T cells sorted from blood, obtained in a trial of the OX40 agonist ivuxolimab. This receptor was taken from an adult with an advanced solid tumor such as melanoma, head and neck, liver or kidney cancer. The rearrangement links TRBV19 to TRBJ1-5; no clear D. The CDR3 DNA sequence: TGTGCCAGTAGTAGGGATTTTAGCAATCAGCCCCAGCATTTT. Its translation is CASSRDFSNQPQHF.